This T cell receptor (beta chain) was identified in a study of T cells in Graves' hyperthyroidism and ophthalmopathy. General study findings and limits: Ophthalmopathy was told apart from stable hyperthyroidism by a 13 V-J model.

This CDR3 has 13 amino acids. V was pared by 1 base and J by 7 bases, with 10 bases between. Germline-derived CDR1 and CDR2 are SGHDN and FVKESK. Amplified TCR beta CDR3 regions came from RNA transcripts. When the TCR CDR3 underwent first-round RT-PCR, the HTBI primer set was used. Each CDR3 protein gets one entry after TCRdb re-called the multiplex PCR reads with MiXCR. The profile shows fewer than 550,000 distinct CDR3 sequences, 15% to 18% of them singletons. As to this clonotype: Its matching antigen is unknown.

The source of the PBMCs was around 10 ml of fresh peripheral blood. The V gene is TRBV14, the J gene TRBJ1-2, with D uncertain. Sequencing input: blood. The receptor's source is a woman aged 18-29 years with Graves' hyperthyroidism. CDR3 sequence: CASSQVMEGGYTF. The DNA for the CDR3 is TGTGCCAGCAGCCAAGTAATGGAGGGTGGCTACACCTTC.